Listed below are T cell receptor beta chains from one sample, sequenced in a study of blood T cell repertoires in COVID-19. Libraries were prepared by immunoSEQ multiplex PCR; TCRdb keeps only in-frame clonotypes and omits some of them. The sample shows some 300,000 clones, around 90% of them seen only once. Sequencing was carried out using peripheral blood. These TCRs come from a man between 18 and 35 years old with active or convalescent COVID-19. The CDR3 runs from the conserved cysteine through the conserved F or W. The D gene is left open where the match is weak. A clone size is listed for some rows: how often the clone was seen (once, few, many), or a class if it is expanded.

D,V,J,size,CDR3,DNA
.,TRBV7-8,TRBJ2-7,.,CASSWAGARGEQYF,TGTGCCAGCAGCTGGGCGGGGGCGAGGGGGGAGCAGTACTTC
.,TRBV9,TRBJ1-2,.,CASSVDSAYGYTF,TGTGCCAGCAGCGTAGACAGTGCCTATGGCTACACCTTC
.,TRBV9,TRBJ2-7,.,CASSVVPGGLDQYF,TGTGCCAGCAGCGTAGTCCCAGGGGGGTTAGACCAGTACTTC
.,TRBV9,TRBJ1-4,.,CASSDRRLVISRDEKLFF,TGTGCCAGCAGCGACCGGCGTCTGGTGATTTCACGGGATGAAAAACTGTTTTTT
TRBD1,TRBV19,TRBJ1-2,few,CASSYLGQGFGYTF,TGTGCCAGTAGTTATCTGGGACAGGGGTTTGGCTACACCTTC
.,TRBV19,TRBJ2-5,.,CATSRQDQETQYF,TGTGCCACCTCGAGGCAAGACCAAGAGACCCAGTACTTC
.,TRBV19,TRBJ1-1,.,CASRSNNGGRANTEAFF,TGTGCCAGTAGGTCGAATAATGGGGGCCGGGCGAACACTGAAGCTTTCTTT
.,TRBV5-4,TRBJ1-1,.,CASSLSGSGGDTEAFF,TGTGCCAGCAGCTTGTCGGGATCCGGGGGGGACACTGAAGCTTTCTTT
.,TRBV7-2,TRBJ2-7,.,CASSLAGTYEQYF,TGTGCCAGCAGCTTAGCCGGTACCTACGAGCAGTACTTC
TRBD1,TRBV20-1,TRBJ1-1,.,CSARGTGGAFF,TGCAGTGCTAGGGGGACAGGGGGAGCTTTCTTT
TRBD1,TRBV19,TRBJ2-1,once,CASSWDRGLEQFF,TGTGCCAGTAGTTGGGACAGGGGCCTCGAGCAGTTCTTC
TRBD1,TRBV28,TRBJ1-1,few,CASSWDSNTEAFF,TGTGCCAGCAGCTGGGACAGCAACACTGAAGCTTTCTTT
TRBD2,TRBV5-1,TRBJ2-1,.,CASSLVLPGLAGYNEQFF,TGCGCCAGCAGCTTGGTACTTCCAGGGCTAGCGGGGTACAATGAGCAGTTCTTC
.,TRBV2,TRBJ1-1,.,CASSEDLSGAFF,TGTGCCAGCAGCGAGGACCTCTCGGGGGCTTTCTTT
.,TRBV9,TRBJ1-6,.,CASSVRQENSPLHF,TGTGCCAGCAGCGTTAGACAGGAGAATTCACCCCTCCACTTT
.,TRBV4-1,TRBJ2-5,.,CASSRFKGETQYF,TGCGCCAGCAGCCGTTTTAAGGGGGAGACCCAGTACTTC
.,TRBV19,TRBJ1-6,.,CASSPNPLHSPLHF,TGTGCCAGTAGTCCTAACCCCCTTCATTCACCCCTCCACTTT
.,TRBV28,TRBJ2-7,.,CATSVGYEQYF,TGTGCCACTTCGGTTGGCTACGAGCAGTACTTC
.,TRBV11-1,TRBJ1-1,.,CASSHPDSGGNTEAFF,TGTGCCAGCAGCCATCCGGACAGTGGGGGAAACACTGAAGCTTTCTTT
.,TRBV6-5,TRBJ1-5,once,CASNLDRYSNQPQHF,TGTGCCAGCAACCTGGACAGATATAGCAATCAGCCCCAGCATTTT
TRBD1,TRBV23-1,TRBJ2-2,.,CASSQETDRVNTGELFF,TGCGCCAGCAGTCAAGAGACCGACAGGGTGAACACCGGGGAGCTGTTTTTT
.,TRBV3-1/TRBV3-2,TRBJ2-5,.,CASSHNSQETQYF,TGTGCCAGCAGCCATAATTCTCAAGAGACCCAGTACTTC
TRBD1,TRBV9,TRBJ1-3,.,CASSSDRARNTIYF,TGTGCCAGCTCCTCAGACAGGGCAAGAAACACCATATATTTT
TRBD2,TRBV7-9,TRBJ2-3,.,CASTPGLAGVRTDTQYF,TGTGCCAGCACCCCGGGACTAGCGGGAGTTCGGACAGATACGCAGTATTTT
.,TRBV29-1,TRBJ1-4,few,CSVRVGQGPGKLFF,TGCAGCGTTCGAGTCGGTCAGGGCCCGGGAAAACTGTTTTTT
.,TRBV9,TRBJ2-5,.,CASSLGESSQETQYF,TGTGCCAGCAGCCTAGGAGAATCTAGCCAAGAGACCCAGTACTTC
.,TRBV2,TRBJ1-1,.,CASSEATLSAFF,TGTGCCAGCAGTGAAGCGACTCTATCAGCTTTCTTT
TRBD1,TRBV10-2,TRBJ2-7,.,CASSGQGDEQYF,TGCGCCAGCAGTGGACAGGGTGACGAGCAGTACTTC
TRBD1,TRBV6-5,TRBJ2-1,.,CASSETGNPIHEQFF,TGTGCCAGCAGCGAGACAGGGAATCCCATCCATGAGCAGTTCTTC
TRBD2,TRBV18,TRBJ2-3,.,CASSPSSGADTQYF,TGTGCCAGCTCACCATCTAGCGGGGCAGATACGCAGTATTTT
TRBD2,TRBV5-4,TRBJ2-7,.,CASSKVGPSGSYEQYF,TGTGCCAGCAGCAAAGTAGGGCCTAGCGGTTCCTACGAGCAGTACTTC
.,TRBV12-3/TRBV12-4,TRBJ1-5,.,CAIGQRNQPQHF,TGTGCCATCGGACAGCGCAATCAGCCCCAGCATTTT
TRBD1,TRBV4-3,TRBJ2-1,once,CASSQEVQGAYNEQFF,TGCGCCAGCAGCCAAGAGGTACAGGGGGCGTACAATGAGCAGTTCTTC
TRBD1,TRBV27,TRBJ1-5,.,CASSSTGGNQPQHF,TGTGCCAGCAGTTCGACAGGGGGGAATCAGCCCCAGCATTTT
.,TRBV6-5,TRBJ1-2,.,CASQPPGLRGYTF,TGTGCCAGCCAACCCCCAGGGCTCAGGGGCTACACCTTC
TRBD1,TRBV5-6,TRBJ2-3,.,CASSIHRGETQYF,TGTGCCAGCAGCATACACAGGGGTGAAACGCAGTATTTT
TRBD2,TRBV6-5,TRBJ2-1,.,CATPSGTHNEQFF,TGTGCCACCCCTAGCGGAACCCACAATGAGCAGTTCTTC
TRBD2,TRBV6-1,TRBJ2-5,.,CASSEAQSSGLQETQYF,TGTGCCAGCAGTGAAGCGCAGTCTAGCGGGTTGCAAGAGACCCAGTACTTC